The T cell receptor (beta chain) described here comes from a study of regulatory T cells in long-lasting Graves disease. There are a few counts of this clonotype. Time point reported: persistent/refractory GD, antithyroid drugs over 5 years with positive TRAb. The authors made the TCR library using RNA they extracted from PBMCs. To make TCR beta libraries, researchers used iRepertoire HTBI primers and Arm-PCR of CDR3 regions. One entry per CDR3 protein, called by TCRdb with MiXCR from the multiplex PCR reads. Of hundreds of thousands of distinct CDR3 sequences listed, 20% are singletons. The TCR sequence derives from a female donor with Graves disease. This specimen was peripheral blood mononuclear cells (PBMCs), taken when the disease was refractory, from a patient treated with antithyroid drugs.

Written as DNA, the CDR3 is TGTGCCAGCAGTTTTGAGAGGACCTCTGGAAACACCATATATTTT. Protein sequence: CASSFERTSGNTIYF. V and J are TRBV12-3 or TRBV12-4 and TRBJ1-3; D unresolved. The germline V and J ends were trimmed by 3 bases and 0 bases, with 9 bases remaining between them. The CDR3 totals 15 residues.